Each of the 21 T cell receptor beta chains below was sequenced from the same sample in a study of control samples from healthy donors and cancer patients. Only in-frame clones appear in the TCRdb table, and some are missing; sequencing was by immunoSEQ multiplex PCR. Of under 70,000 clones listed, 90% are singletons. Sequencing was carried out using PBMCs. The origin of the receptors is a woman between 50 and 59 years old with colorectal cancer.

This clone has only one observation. This CDR3 reads CASTGEVGANVLTF. In DNA, the CDR3 is TGTGCCAGCACAGGCGAGGTGGGGGCCAACGTCCTGACTTTC. The chain carries TRBV2 and TRBJ2-6; D is uncertain. V lost 7 bases and J lost 4, with 11 bases in between. CDR1 is SNHLY, CDR2 FYNNEI, per germline. The CDR3 is made up of 14 amino acids.

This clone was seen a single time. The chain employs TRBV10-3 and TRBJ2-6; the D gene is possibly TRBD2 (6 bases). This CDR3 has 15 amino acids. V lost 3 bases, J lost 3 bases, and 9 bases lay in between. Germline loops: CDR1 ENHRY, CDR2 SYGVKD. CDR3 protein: CAISDGGSGANVLTF. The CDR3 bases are TGTGCCATCAGTGACGGGGGAAGTGGGGCCAACGTCCTGACTTTC.

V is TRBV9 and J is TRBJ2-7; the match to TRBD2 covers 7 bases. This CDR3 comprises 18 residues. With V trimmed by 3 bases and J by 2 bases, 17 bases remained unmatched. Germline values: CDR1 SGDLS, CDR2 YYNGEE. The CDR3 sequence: CASSDSETSSNPPYEQYF. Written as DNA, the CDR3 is TGTGCCAGCAGCGACTCTGAGACTAGCTCAAACCCACCCTACGAGCAGTACTTC. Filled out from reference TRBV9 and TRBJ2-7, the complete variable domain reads DSGVTQTPKHLITATGQRVTLRCSPRSGDLSVYWYQQSLDQGLQFLIQYYNGEERAKGNILERFSAQQFPDLHSELNLSSLELGDSALYFCASSDSETSSNPPYEQYFGPGTRLTVT.

Written as DNA, the CDR3 is TGTGCCAGCAGCCAAGCTGGGTTACAAGAGACCCAGTACTTC. It codes for CASSQAGLQETQYF. The chain links TRBV3-1 (or the pseudogene TRBV3-2) to TRBJ2-5; D unresolved. V lost 1 base to trimming and J lost 2 bases, with 8 bases between them. Germline V gives CDR1 LGHDT, CDR2 YNNKEL (reference sequence). CDR3 length: 14 amino acids.

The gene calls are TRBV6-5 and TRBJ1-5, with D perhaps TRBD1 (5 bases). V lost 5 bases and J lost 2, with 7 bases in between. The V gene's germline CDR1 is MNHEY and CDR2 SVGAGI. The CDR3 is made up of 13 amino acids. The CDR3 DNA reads TGTGCCAGCAGTAGGGGAGGCAATCAGCCCCAGCATTTT. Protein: CASSRGGNQPQHF.

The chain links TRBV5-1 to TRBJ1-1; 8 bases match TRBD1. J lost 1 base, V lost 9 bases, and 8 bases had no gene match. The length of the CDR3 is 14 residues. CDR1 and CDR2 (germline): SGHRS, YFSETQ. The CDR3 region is CATGTGRQNTEAFF. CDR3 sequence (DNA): TGCGCCACCGGGACAGGCAGACAGAACACTGAAGCTTTCTTT.

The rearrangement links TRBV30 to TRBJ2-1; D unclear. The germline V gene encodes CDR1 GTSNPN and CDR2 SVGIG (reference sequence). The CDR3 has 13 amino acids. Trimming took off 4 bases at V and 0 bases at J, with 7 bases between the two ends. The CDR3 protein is CAWMANSYNEQFF. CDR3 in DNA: TGTGCCTGGATGGCTAACTCCTACAATGAGCAGTTCTTC.

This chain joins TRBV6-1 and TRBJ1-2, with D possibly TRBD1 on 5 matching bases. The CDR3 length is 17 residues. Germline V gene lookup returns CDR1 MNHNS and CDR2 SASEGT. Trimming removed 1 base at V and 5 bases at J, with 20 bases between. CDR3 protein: CASSEGGGRGVEYGYTF. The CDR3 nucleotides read TGTGCCAGCAGTGAAGGCGGGGGTCGGGGGGTTGAATATGGCTACACCTTC.

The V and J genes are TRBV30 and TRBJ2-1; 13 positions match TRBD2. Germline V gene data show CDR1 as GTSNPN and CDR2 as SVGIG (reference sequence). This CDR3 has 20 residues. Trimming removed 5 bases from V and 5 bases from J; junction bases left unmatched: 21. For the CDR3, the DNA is TGTGCCTGGTCTCTTTACCCCCTACTAGCGGGAGGGCCTGACCACAATGAGCAGTTCTTC. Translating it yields CAWSLYPLLAGGPDHNEQFF.

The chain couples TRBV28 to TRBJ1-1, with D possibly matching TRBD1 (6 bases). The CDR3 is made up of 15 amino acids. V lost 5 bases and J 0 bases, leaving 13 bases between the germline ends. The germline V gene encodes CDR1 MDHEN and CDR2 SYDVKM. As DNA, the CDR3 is TGTGCCAGCAGTGGAAGGACAGACTTGAACACTGAAGCTTTCTTT. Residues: CASSGRTDLNTEAFF.

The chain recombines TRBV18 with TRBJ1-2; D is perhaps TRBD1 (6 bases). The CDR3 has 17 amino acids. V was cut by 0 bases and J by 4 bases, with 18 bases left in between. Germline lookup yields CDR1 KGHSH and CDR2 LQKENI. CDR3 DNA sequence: TGTGCCAGCTCACCACCCAAGACAGGCCCGGGGATCTATGGCTACACCTTC. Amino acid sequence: CASSPPKTGPGIYGYTF.

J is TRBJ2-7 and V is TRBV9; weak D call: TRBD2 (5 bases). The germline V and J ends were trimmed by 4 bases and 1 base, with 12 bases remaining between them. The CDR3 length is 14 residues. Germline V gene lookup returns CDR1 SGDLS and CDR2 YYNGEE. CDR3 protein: CASSKYGVSYEQYF. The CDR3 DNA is TGTGCCAGCAGCAAATACGGGGTATCCTACGAGCAGTACTTC.

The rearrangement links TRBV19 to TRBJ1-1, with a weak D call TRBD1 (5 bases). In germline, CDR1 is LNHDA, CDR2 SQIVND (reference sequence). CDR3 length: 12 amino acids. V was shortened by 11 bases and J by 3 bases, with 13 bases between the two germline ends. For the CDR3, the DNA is TGTGCCTCATCTCGGGGGTACACTGAAGCTTTCTTT. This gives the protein CASSRGYTEAFF.

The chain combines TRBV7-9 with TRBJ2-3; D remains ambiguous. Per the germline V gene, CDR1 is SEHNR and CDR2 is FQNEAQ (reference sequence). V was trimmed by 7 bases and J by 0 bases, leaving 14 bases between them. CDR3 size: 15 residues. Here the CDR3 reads CASNKIPFSTDTQYF. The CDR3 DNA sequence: TGTGCCAGCAACAAAATTCCCTTTAGCACAGATACGCAGTATTTT.

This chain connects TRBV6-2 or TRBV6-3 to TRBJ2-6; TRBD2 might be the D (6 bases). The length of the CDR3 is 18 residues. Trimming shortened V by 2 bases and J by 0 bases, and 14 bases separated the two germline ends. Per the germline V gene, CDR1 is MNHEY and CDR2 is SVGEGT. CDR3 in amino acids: CASSYGRGASSGANVLTF. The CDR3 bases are TGTGCCAGCAGTTACGGGCGGGGCGCTAGCTCTGGGGCCAACGTCCTGACTTTC.

This chain's CDR3 is CSVESGYEQFF. The CDR3, as DNA: TGCAGCGTTGAGTCTGGATATGAGCAGTTCTTC. The chain uses TRBV29-1 and TRBJ2-1; D ambiguous. Trimming pared 3 bases from V and 8 bases from J, leaving 8 bases between. The germline CDR1 and CDR2 sequences are SQVTM and ANQGSEA. The CDR3 length is 11 residues.

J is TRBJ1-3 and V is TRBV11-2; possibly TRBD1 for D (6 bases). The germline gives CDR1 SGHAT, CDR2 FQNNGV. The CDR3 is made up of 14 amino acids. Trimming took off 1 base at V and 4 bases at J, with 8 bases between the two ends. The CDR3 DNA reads TGTGCCAGCAGCTTAGGCAGGGGAGGAAACACCATATATTTT. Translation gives CASSLGRGGNTIYF.

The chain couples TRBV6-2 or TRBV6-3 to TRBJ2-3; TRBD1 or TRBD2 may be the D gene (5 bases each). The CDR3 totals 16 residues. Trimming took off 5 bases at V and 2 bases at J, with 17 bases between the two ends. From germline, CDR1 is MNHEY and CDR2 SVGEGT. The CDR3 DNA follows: TGTGCCAGCAGTACTGGGGGATCAGAGTTCACAGATACGCAGTATTTT. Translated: CASSTGGSEFTDTQYF.

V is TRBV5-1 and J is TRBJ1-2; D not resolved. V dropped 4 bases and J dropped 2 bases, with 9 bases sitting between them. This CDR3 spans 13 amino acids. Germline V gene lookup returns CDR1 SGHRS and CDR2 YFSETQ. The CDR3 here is CASSPSENYGYTF. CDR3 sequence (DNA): TGCGCCAGCAGCCCGTCCGAGAACTATGGCTACACCTTC.

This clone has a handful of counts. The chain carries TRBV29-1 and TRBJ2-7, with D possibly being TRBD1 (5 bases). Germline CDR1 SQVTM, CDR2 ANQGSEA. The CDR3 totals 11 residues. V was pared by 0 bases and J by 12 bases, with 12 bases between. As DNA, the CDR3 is TGCAGCGTTGAAGACCAGGGTTTTCGGTACTTC. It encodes CSVEDQGFRYF.

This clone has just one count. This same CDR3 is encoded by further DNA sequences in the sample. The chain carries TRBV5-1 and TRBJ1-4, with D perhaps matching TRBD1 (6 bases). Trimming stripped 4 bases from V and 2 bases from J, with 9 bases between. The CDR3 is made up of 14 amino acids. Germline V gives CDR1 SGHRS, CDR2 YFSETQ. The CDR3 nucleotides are TGCGCCAGCAGCCCGGGGGCGACTAATGAAAAACTGTTTTTT. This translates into CASSPGATNEKLFF.